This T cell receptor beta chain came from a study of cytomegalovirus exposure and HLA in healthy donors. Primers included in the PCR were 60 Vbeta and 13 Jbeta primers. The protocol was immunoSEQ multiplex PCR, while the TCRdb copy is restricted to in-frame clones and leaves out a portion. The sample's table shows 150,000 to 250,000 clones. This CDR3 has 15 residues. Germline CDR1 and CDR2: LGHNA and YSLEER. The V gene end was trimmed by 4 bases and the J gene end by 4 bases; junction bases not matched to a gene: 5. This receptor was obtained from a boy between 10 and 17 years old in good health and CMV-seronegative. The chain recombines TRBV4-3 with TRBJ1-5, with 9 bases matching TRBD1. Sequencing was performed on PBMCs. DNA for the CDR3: TGCGCCAGCAGCCTCGACAGGGGGTTAAATCAGCCCCAGCATTTT. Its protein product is CASSLDRGLNQPQHF.